This T cell receptor (beta chain) came from a study of T cells after yellow fever vaccination. The CDR3 is made up of 11 amino acids. V was shortened by 6 bases and J by 6 bases, with 9 bases between the two germline ends. Germline V lookup: CDR1 SGHNT, CDR2 YYREEE (reference sequence). This clonotype was observed at least ten times. TCRdb independently ran MiXCR on the 5' RACE reads; one entry per CDR3 protein. The sample consists of around 27,000 distinct CDR3 sequences, approximately 4.4% of them appearing once. The receptor's source is a man aged 25-45 years who received the YFV17D yellow fever vaccine. The chain is built from TRBV5-4 and TRBJ2-5; D assignment may be TRBD1 or TRBD2 (6 bases each). The source was CD8+ T cells sorted from PBMCs, collected 5 days after the yellow fever booster vaccination. The DNA for the CDR3 is TGTGCCAGCATCGGGGGCAAGACCCAGTACTTC. The encoded protein is CASIGGKTQYF. Drawing the rest from reference TRBV5-4 and TRBJ2-5, the complete variable domain is ETGVTQSPTHLIKTRGQQVTLRCSSQSGHNTVSWYQQALGQGPQFIFQYYREEENGRGNFPPRFSGLQFPNYSSELNVNALELDDSALYLCASIGGKTQYFGPGTRLLVL.